These 20 T cell receptor beta chains originate from one sample sequenced in a study of blood T cells in healthy people across ages. For the second PCR, which ran for roughly 7 to 11 cycles, a sample-barcoded 5' primer and a J-beta primer mix were used. TCRdb called the 5' RACE reads again in MiXCR, with one record for every CDR3 protein. This table holds more than 1,400,000 distinct CDR3 sequences, 35% to 45% found once. The specimen sequenced was blood. Receptor source: a woman under 30 in good health.

This clonotype has just a few counts. The chain has TRBV11-3 and TRBJ2-5; TRBD2 aligns across 11 bases. Germline assignment: CDR1 SGHNT and CDR2 YENEEA. The CDR3 spans 16 residues. J gave up 11 bases and V 5 bases, and 16 bases lay outside the gene matches. CDR3 residues: CASSVGGTSGYNEQYF. CDR3 nucleotide sequence: TGTGCCAGCAGCGTAGGCGGGACTAGCGGATACAATGAGCAGTACTTC.

This clonotype is a singleton in its sample. This chain joins TRBV5-1 and TRBJ1-2; 7 bases map to TRBD1. Germline CDR1 is SGHRS and CDR2 is YFSETQ. CDR3 length: 14 residues. The trim removed 2 bases at V and 8 bases at J, leaving 9 bases unmatched. CDR3 sequence: CASSFTGEVYGYTF. The CDR3 DNA follows: TGCGCCAGCAGCTTCACAGGGGAGGTCTACGGCTACACCTTC. The full variable domain, rest sourced from reference TRBV5-1 and TRBJ1-2, is KAGVTQTPRYLIKTRGQQVTLSCSPISGHRSVSWYQQTPGQGLQFLFEYFSETQRNKGNFPGRFSGRQFSNSRSEMNVSTLELGDSALYLCASSFTGEVYGYTFGSGTRLTVV.

This chain joins TRBV27 and TRBJ1-2; possible D gene TRBD1, 5 bases. The CDR3 runs 16 residues. Looked up from germline, CDR1 is MNHEY and CDR2 is SMNVEV (reference sequence). V lost 2 bases, J lost 0 bases, and 13 bases lay in between. The CDR3 sequence: CASSLGGVFSNYGYTF. Written as DNA, the CDR3 is TGTGCCAGCAGTTTAGGGGGGGTTTTTTCTAACTATGGCTACACCTTC.

CDR3 in DNA: TGTGCCAGTAGTATCGGGACACCCACCGGGGAGCTGTTTTTT. Translated: CASSIGTPTGELFF. This rearrangement joins TRBV19 to TRBJ2-2; weak D call: TRBD1 (6 bases). The CDR3 has 14 amino acids. V was shortened by 3 bases and J by 4 bases, with 9 bases between the two germline ends. CDR1 and CDR2 (germline): LNHDA, SQIVND (reference sequence).

This sequence joins TRBV20-1 and TRBJ2-4; TRBD1 agrees at 10 bases. The J call may be faulty, since TRBJ2-7 better matches the DNA end. Germline V gives CDR1 DFQATT, CDR2 SNEGSKA (reference sequence). CDR3 length: 12 amino acids. The CDR3 spells CSAGDRGAEQYF. The DNA of the CDR3 is TGCAGTGCTGGGGACAGGGGTGCCGAGCAGTACTTC.

The V gene is TRBV5-1, the J gene TRBJ2-3; possible D gene TRBD2, 6 bases. The CDR3 runs to 16 residues. CDR1 SGHRS and CDR2 YFSETQ come from the germline V gene. Between the trimmed V and J ends, which lost 1 base and 2 bases, there was a span of 14 bases. The DNA of the CDR3 is TGCGCCAGCAGCTTGAGAGAGCGGGTACTCACAGATACGCAGTATTTT. Translated: CASSLRERVLTDTQYF.

This clonotype was observed a handful of times. This chain joins TRBV5-1 and TRBJ1-1, with D unresolved. CDR3 length: 15 residues. Germline V gene lookup returns CDR1 SGHRS and CDR2 YFSETQ. Trimming left V 0 bases short and J 4 bases short, with 13 bases between. Here the CDR3 reads CASSLAQNGVTEAFF. The CDR3 bases are TGCGCCAGCAGCTTGGCCCAGAACGGGGTCACTGAAGCTTTCTTT.

The V and J genes are TRBV19 and TRBJ2-6, with TRBD1 as a possible D gene (5 bases). This CDR3 has 15 residues. Trimming left V 6 bases short and J 0 bases short, with 9 bases between. The germline V gene encodes CDR1 LNHDA and CDR2 SQIVND (reference sequence). In DNA, the CDR3 is TGTGCCAGTAGACTCGACAGCTCTGGGGCCAACGTCCTGACTTTC. It is translated as CASRLDSSGANVLTF.

This clonotype showed up just a few times. This rearrangement joins TRBV5-6 to TRBJ2-7; possible D gene TRBD2, 5 bases. CDR3 length: 15 residues. Germline CDR1 and CDR2: SGHDT and YYEEEE. Trimming left V 1 base short and J 0 bases short, with 11 bases between. The CDR3, as DNA: TGTGCCAGCAGCTTGACGTGGGAGAGCTCCTACGAGCAGTACTTC. It translates to CASSLTWESSYEQYF.

As concerns this clonotype: The junction differs from germline at one of its ends, possibly a read error. The chain recombines TRBV12-3 or TRBV12-4 with TRBJ2-1; D assignment may be TRBD1 or TRBD2 (5 bases each). The length of the CDR3 is 15 residues. The CDR3 bases are TGTGCCATCAGTGACGGGACCCAGCCCTACAATGAGCAGTTCTTC. This encodes CAISDGTQPYNEQFF.

This rearrangement joins TRBV2 to TRBJ2-1, with 8 bases aligning to TRBD1. The V and J ends lost 0 bases and 8 bases, in that order; junction bases with no gene match: 3. The CDR3 is made up of 14 amino acids. The germline gives CDR1 SNHLY, CDR2 FYNNEI. The CDR3 here is CASSEAQGAYEQFF. The CDR3 DNA is TGTGCCAGCAGTGAAGCGCAGGGGGCGTATGAGCAGTTCTTC.

This chain joins TRBV7-2 and TRBJ2-1; D call uncertain. The J call may be incorrect, as the DNA end agrees better with TRBJ2-7. This CDR3 region has 15 residues. Germline-derived CDR1 and CDR2 are SGHTA and FQGNSA. CDR3 DNA sequence: TGTGCCAGTACTCTGGGCGCAATTACCTACAATGAGCAGTACTTC. Its translation is CASTLGAITYNEQYF.

In this sample, this clonotype turned up a few times. The rearrangement joins TRBV7-2 to TRBJ2-3; 9 nucleotides line up with TRBD2. Germline assignment: CDR1 SGHTA and CDR2 FQGNSA. The CDR3 runs 14 residues. The CDR3 DNA is TGTGCGGGCGGGAGGGCCGTTAGCACAGATACGCAGTATTTT. The encoded protein is CAGGRAVSTDTQYF.

The V and J genes are TRBV20-1 and TRBJ2-1; 11 bases match TRBD2. V shed 8 bases, J shed 6 bases, and the junction held 15 bases outside the gene matches. Germline CDR1 DFQATT, CDR2 SNEGSKA (reference sequence). This CDR3 comprises 16 residues. The CDR3 sequence is CSFTDLDSGGANEQFF. In DNA form, the CDR3 reads TGCAGTTTCACCGATCTCGATAGCGGGGGGGCCAATGAGCAGTTCTTC.

This clonotype was observed a few times. CDR3 sequence: CASSEGTGVDEQYF. The CDR3 bases are TGTGCCAGCAGTGAGGGGACAGGGGTGGACGAGCAGTACTTC. The V gene is TRBV6-1, the J gene TRBJ2-7, with TRBD1 matching over 10 bases. This CDR3 comprises 14 residues. CDR1 and CDR2 from the germline V gene are MNHNS and SASEGT. V dropped 3 bases and J dropped 5; count of bases not matched to a gene: 4.

This clonotype has just a few counts. J is TRBJ2-5 and V is TRBV20-1; the D gene is possibly TRBD1 (6 bases). The germline V gene has CDR1 DFQATT and CDR2 SNEGSKA (reference sequence). Deletions cut 3 bases from V and 5 bases from J, with 13 bases between. This CDR3 is built from 13 residues. The CDR3 region is CSASLSGEETQYF. The CDR3 DNA follows: TGCAGTGCTAGTCTATCAGGGGAGGAGACCCAGTACTTC.

This clonotype was seen only a few times. V gene TRBV18 combines with J gene TRBJ1-1; maybe TRBD1 (5 bases). Trimming pared 2 bases from V and 1 base from J, leaving 11 bases between. CDR1 and CDR2 (germline): KGHSH, LQKENI. The CDR3 sequence is 15 residues long. The CDR3 here is CASSPGFGANTEAFF. The DNA for the CDR3 is TGTGCCAGCTCACCAGGGTTCGGGGCGAACACTGAAGCTTTCTTT.

This clonotype was detected once. A read error may explain this, as a much larger clone is one base away. The chain joins TRBV28 to TRBJ1-4; 7 bases agree with TRBD1. Germline loops: CDR1 MDHEN, CDR2 SYDVKM. The CDR3 contains 13 residues. CDR3 region: CACSSGGNEKLFF. As DNA, the CDR3 is TGTGCCTGCAGCTCAGGGGGGAATGAAAAACTGTTTTTT. Complete variable domain (other parts from reference TRBV28 and TRBJ1-4): DVKVTQSSRYLVKRTGEKVFLECVQDMDHENMFWYRQDPGLGLRLIYFSYDVKMKEKGDIPEGYSVSREKKERFSLILESASTNQTSMYLCACSSGGNEKLFFGSGTQLSVL.

This clonotype was seen just once. Its ends do not fully match the called genes, so a read error is possible. The chain joins TRBV6-1 to TRBJ2-7; a possible D gene is TRBD1 (6 bases). Looked up from germline, CDR1 is MNHNS and CDR2 is SASEGT. The CDR3 length is 13 residues. The CDR3 DNA follows: TGTGCCGGCAGTGCGACAGGTCCCTACGAGCAGTACTTC. Its translation: CAGSATGPYEQYF.

The sample holds one count of this clonotype. The chain employs TRBV20-1 and TRBJ2-1, with 7 bases aligning to TRBD2. Germline assignment: CDR1 DFQATT and CDR2 SNEGSKA (reference sequence). This CDR3 has 16 amino acids. With 3 bases clipped from V and 1 base from J, the junction kept 9 bases outside the gene matches. CDR3 sequence reads: CSASAGGSWSYNEQFF. DNA for the CDR3: TGCAGTGCTAGTGCCGGGGGGTCCTGGTCCTACAATGAGCAGTTCTTC.